This T cell receptor beta chain was observed in a study of blood T cells in healthy people across ages. Study results and limitations: Not knowing donor CMV status may have confounded expanded clonotype changes.

Healthy individuals of Caucasian origin from Russia, aged roughly 6 to 90, served as donors. Extraction yielded at least 6 micrograms of total RNA per sample. This CDR3 has 16 residues. To note about this clonotype: Its specificity is unknown.

Sample-barcoded 5' priming and a J-beta primer mix drove a second PCR of roughly 7 to 11 cycles. TCRdb re-called the 5' RACE reads through MiXCR, storing one row per CDR3 protein. The sample holds about 810,000 distinct CDR3 sequences, 35% to 40% seen once. Material for sequencing was blood. The receptor was isolated from a man between 18 and 35 years old in good health. The chain is built from TRBV21-1 and TRBJ1-3. TRBV21-1 is designated a pseudogene. The CDR3: CASSTAGRSSGNTIYF. DNA of the CDR3: TGTGCCAGCAGCACAGCCGGACGGAGCTCTGGAAACACCATATATTTT.